This TCR beta chain was captured by sequencing in a study of T cell responses to AZD1222 COVID-19 vaccine. Overall study results and limits: A rise in Spike-specific TCR breadth and depth followed two AZD1222 doses. Repertoire sampling happened only post peak T cell response.

Germline-derived CDR1 and CDR2 are SGHDT and YYEEEE. This CDR3 contains 16 residues. V was shortened by 2 bases and J by 0 bases, with 14 bases between the two germline ends. A remark on this clone: What it binds is not known.

Profiled with immunoSEQ multiplex PCR; TCRdb holds only in-frame clones, not every one. The table has around 180,000 clones, 90% to 95% seen once; the top ten hold roughly 8.4%. This TCR derives from an adult in good health. The chain employs TRBV5-6 and TRBJ2-5; maybe TRBD2 (5 bases). This sample comprised peripheral blood, obtained on day 0 of AZD1222 vaccination. CDR3 region: CASSLEGGWYQETQYF. CDR3 DNA: TGTGCCAGCAGCTTAGAAGGAGGCTGGTACCAAGAGACCCAGTACTTC. Using reference TRBV5-6 and TRBJ2-5 for the parts outside the CDR3, the full variable domain is DAGVTQSPTHLIKTRGQQVTLRCSPKSGHDTVSWYQQALGQGPQFIFQYYEEEERQRGNFPDRFSGHQFPNYSSELNVNALLLGDSALYLCASSLEGGWYQETQYFGPGTRLLVL.